In its sample, the clone carrying this T cell receptor beta chain was seen a few times. The antigen remains undetermined. A much larger clone differs by one base, so this may be a read error. Amplified regions were TCR beta CDR3 sequences from RNA transcripts. An initial round of RT-PCR targeting the TCR CDR3 relied on the HTBI primer set. From the multiplex PCR reads, TCRdb called clonotypes with MiXCR, one entry per CDR3 protein. The table records 300,000 to 350,000 distinct CDR3 sequences, approximately 15% of them present only once. This specimen comes from a study of T cells in Graves' hyperthyroidism and ophthalmopathy. The study, taken as a whole, reports: Peripheral blood also featured most of the thyroid clonotypes expanded above 0.001.

The CDR3 is made up of 15 amino acids. Germline V gene lookup returns CDR1 SGHAT and CDR2 FQNNGV. V lost 4 bases and J lost 0, with 13 bases in between. Clinical symptoms, serum thyroxine, TRAb, thyroid ultrasound and orbital computed tomography informed diagnoses. V and J are TRBV11-2 and TRBJ2-7, with D perhaps given as TRBD1 or TRBD2 (6 bases each). This TCR was sampled from a woman aged 25-40 years with Graves' hyperthyroidism. The sequenced material came from blood. The CDR3 coding sequence is TGTGCCAGCAGCTCTGGGGGGACACACTCCTACGAGCAGTACTTC. Amino acid sequence: CASSSGGTHSYEQYF.